This T cell receptor (beta chain) appears in the sequencing data of a study of blood T cell repertoires in COVID-19. Study-wide background: The United States, Italy and Spain supplied acute and convalescent COVID-19 samples. From T cells, B-cell-depleted T cells, or PBMCs came the material, which was cDNA or gDNA.

In the authors' methods: Amplification with reference gene primers provided the estimates of nucleated cell counts. Using immunoSEQ multiplex PCR, the repertoire was profiled, and TCRdb retains in-frame clones only, with some absent. Clonal size and the V and J genes are those of that table, whereas D and trimming came from the DNA. The sample contains approximately 150,000 clones, about four fifths of which appear only once. Germline V lookup: CDR1 SGHNT, CDR2 YENEEA. The V gene lost 6 bases and the J gene lost 2 bases, with 16 bases spanning the gap. The CDR3 is 15 residues long. The V gene is TRBV11-3, the J gene TRBJ2-5; D might be TRBD2 (6 bases). This receptor was taken from a human donor in a cohort sampled during active COVID-19. Input material: peripheral blood. The CDR3 sequence is CASSLNLGGQETQYF. In DNA, the CDR3 is TGTGCCAGCAGTCTAAACCTCGGAGGGCAAGAGACCCAGTACTTC. The whole variable domain, filled in from reference TRBV11-3 and TRBJ2-5, reads EAGVVQSPRYKIIEKKQPVAFWCNPISGHNTLYWYLQNLGQGPELLIRYENEEAVDDSQLPKDRFSAERLKGVDSTLKIQPAELGDSAVYLCASSLNLGGQETQYFGPGTRLLVL.